These T cell receptor beta chains were read from a single sample in a study of cytomegalovirus exposure and HLA in healthy donors. This table comes from immunoSEQ multiplex PCR, and its TCRdb copy is limited to in-frame clones, with some not included. The top ten hold approximately 2.5% of the sample, which has a few hundred thousand clones, 72% seen once. The specimen sequenced was PBMCs. All receptors come from a female donor in good health and CMV-seronegative. Each CDR3 is given with its conserved first and last residue. D genes are given only for firm matches. Part of the rows lack a size; the others show once, few, many or a class for expanded clones.

v_gene	j_gene	len	d_gene	abundance	CDR3aa	CDR3nt
TRBV11-3	TRBJ1-1	17	TRBD1	.	CASSLSLTDRTNTEAFF	TGTGCCAGCAGCTTAAGTCTCACGGACAGGACGAACACTGAAGCTTTCTTT
TRBV6-1	TRBJ1-2	14	TRBD1	.	CASRDRGPFYGYTF	TGTGCCAGCAGAGACAGGGGTCCCTTCTATGGCTACACCTTC
TRBV19	TRBJ1-1	13	.	.	CASSITKNTEAFF	TGTGCCAGTAGTATCACAAAGAACACTGAAGCTTTCTTT
TRBV7-9	TRBJ2-1	13	TRBD2	.	CSSSDSGRNEQFF	TGTTCCAGCAGCGATAGCGGGAGGAATGAGCAGTTCTTC
TRBV7-8	TRBJ1-2	13	.	.	CASSSQRNYGYTF	TGTGCCAGCAGCTCTCAGCGAAACTATGGCTACACCTTC
TRBV9	TRBJ2-2	17	.	few	CASSVRGAREYTGELFF	TGTGCCAGCAGCGTACGAGGAGCGAGAGAATACACCGGGGAGCTGTTTTTT
TRBV5-1	TRBJ2-7	12	TRBD2	.	CASSFRGDEQYF	TGCGCCAGCAGCTTCCGGGGGGACGAGCAGTACTTC
TRBV5-1	TRBJ1-1	14	.	once	CASSLAGRGSEAFF	TGCGCCAGCAGCTTGGCCGGGAGAGGGTCAGAAGCTTTCTTT
TRBV28	TRBJ2-7	15	TRBD1	.	CASSALTGGLYEQYF	TGTGCCAGCAGTGCATTGACAGGGGGTCTCTACGAGCAGTACTTC
TRBV30	TRBJ2-1	19	TRBD1	.	CAWSVHLLRDSRRAGEQFF	TGTGCCTGGAGTGTACACCTACTTAGGGACAGTCGACGGGCCGGTGAGCAGTTCTTC
TRBV27	TRBJ2-7	15	.	.	CASSLARGLPYEQYF	TGTGCCAGCAGTTTGGCTAGAGGGCTTCCCTACGAGCAGTACTTC
TRBV5-1	TRBJ2-3	16	.	.	CASSRTGNRVTDTQYF	TGCGCCAGCAGCAGAACAGGGAATAGGGTCACAGATACGCAGTATTTT
TRBV30	TRBJ1-5	17	TRBD1	.	CAWSVMKPGTGNQPQHF	TGTGCCTGGAGTGTCATGAAACCCGGGACAGGCAATCAGCCCCAGCATTTT
TRBV7-8	TRBJ1-2	14	TRBD1	once	CASSPPDRAYGYTF	TGTGCCAGCAGCCCCCCCGACAGGGCCTATGGCTACACCTTC
TRBV5-5	TRBJ1-3	15	TRBD1	.	CASSLGQASGNTIYF	TGTGCCAGCAGCCTCGGACAGGCCTCTGGAAACACCATATATTTT
TRBV2	TRBJ2-6	17	.	.	CASSDGQLVSGANVLTF	TGTGCCAGCAGTGACGGACAGCTTGTCTCTGGGGCCAACGTCCTGACTTTC
TRBV14	TRBJ1-2	12	.	.	CASSPSGLGYTF	TGTGCCAGCAGCCCGAGCGGCCTGGGCTACACCTTC